This entry lists 6 T cell receptor beta chains sequenced from one sample in a study of blood T cell repertoires in COVID-19. TCRdb's copy holds only in-frame clones and misses some; the assay was immunoSEQ multiplex PCR. The sample records roughly 430,000 clones, roughly 84% being singletons. Sequencing was performed on PBMCs or T cells enriched from blood (not recorded which). The source is a woman between 18 and 30 years old who had been exposed to COVID-19.

CDR3 sequence reads: CASSLAGYGYTF. CDR3 DNA sequence: TGTGCCAGCAGCCTCGCGGGCTATGGCTACACCTTC. This rearrangement joins TRBV14 to TRBJ1-2; D unresolved. Germline values: CDR1 SGHDN, CDR2 FVKESK. V dropped 4 bases and J dropped 4 bases, with 7 bases sitting between them. The CDR3 is 12 residues long.

The chain carries TRBV30 and TRBJ1-6; no clear D gene. Trimming took 0 bases from V and 1 from J, leaving 7 bases between them. The CDR3 extends over 15 amino acids. The germline CDR1 and CDR2 sequences are GTSNPN and SVGIG (reference sequence). CDR3 sequence reads: CAWSVSGSYNSPLHF. In DNA form, the CDR3 reads TGTGCCTGGAGTGTATCGGGTTCCTATAATTCACCCCTCCACTTT.

V usage is TRBV27 and J usage is TRBJ1-6; 10 bases are a match to TRBD1. Germline V gene data show CDR1 as MNHEY and CDR2 as SMNVEV (reference sequence). V shed 7 bases and J 9 bases; nucleotides not matched to a gene: 6. The CDR3 contains 14 residues. The CDR3 loop reads CASTPGQGISPLHF. The CDR3 DNA sequence: TGTGCCAGCACCCCGGGACAGGGGATTTCACCCCTCCACTTT.

There are a few counts of this clone. Other DNA sequences in the sample encode the same CDR3. This rearrangement joins TRBV7-2 to TRBJ2-3; D remains ambiguous. The CDR3 consists of 13 residues. Per the germline V gene, CDR1 is SGHTA and CDR2 is FQGNSA. Trimming took 1 base from V and 3 from J, leaving 5 bases between them. The CDR3 coding sequence is TGTGCCAGCAGCTTAGGTACTACAGATACGCAGTATTTT. Its protein is CASSLGTTDTQYF.

V is TRBV30 and J is TRBJ1-1, with a weak D call TRBD1 (6 bases). V lost 8 bases to trimming and J lost 6 bases, with 13 bases between them. This CDR3 region has 11 residues. The germline V gene encodes CDR1 GTSNPN and CDR2 SVGIG (reference sequence). Here the CDR3 DNA reads TGTGCCGGAAACAGGGCCGCTGAAGCTTTCTTT. Translation gives CAGNRAAEAFF.

V is TRBV29-1 and J is TRBJ2-7; tentatively, D is TRBD1 (7 bases). CDR1 is SQVTM and CDR2 is ANQGSEA in the germline V gene. Trimming removed 7 bases at V and 5 bases at J, with 21 bases between. CDR3 size: 14 residues. The CDR3 protein is CSAGGTASENEQYF. The CDR3 DNA reads TGCAGCGCCGGCGGGACAGCCTCTGAGAACGAGCAGTACTTC.